This passage covers 11 T cell receptor beta chains from one sample sequenced in a study of blood T cell repertoires in COVID-19. Produced via immunoSEQ multiplex PCR; TCRdb's table is partial and in-frame only. This sample has 150,000 to 200,000 clones; around four fifths occur once, and the top ten carry 10% to 15%. The source material was PBMCs or T cells enriched from blood (not recorded which). These receptors were collected from a woman aged 55 to 70 who had recovered from COVID-19.

V gene TRBV4-1 combines with J gene TRBJ1-3; 7 nucleotides line up with TRBD1. CDR3 length: 15 amino acids. Germline CDR1 reads MGHRA; CDR2 reads YSYEKL. Trimming took 2 bases from V and 4 from J; bases not matched to a gene: 5. The CDR3 nucleotides are TGCGCCAGCAGCCAACCGACAGGGTACGGAAACACCATATATTTT. Its translation is CASSQPTGYGNTIYF.

CDR3 sequence: CASSPGQGRETQYF. CDR3 DNA sequence: TGTGCCAGCAGCCCAGGACAGGGCCGGGAGACCCAGTACTTC. V gene TRBV11-1 combines with J gene TRBJ2-5, with 8 bases matching TRBD1. This CDR3 has 14 residues. J gave up 5 bases and V 5 bases, and 7 bases lay outside the gene matches. CDR1 is SGHAT, CDR2 FQDESV, per germline (reference sequence).

The chain couples TRBV2 to TRBJ1-2; D unclear. The CDR3 totals 13 residues. The germline V gene encodes CDR1 SNHLY and CDR2 FYNNEI. V was cut by 1 base and J by 4 bases, with 7 bases left in between. CDR3 loop: CASSEGRIYGYTF. For the CDR3, the DNA is TGTGCCAGCAGTGAAGGGCGGATCTATGGCTACACCTTC.

This clone was detected once. This chain uses TRBV5-5 with TRBJ1-2; TRBD1 matches 7 bases. In germline, CDR1 is SGHKS, CDR2 YYEKEE (reference sequence). V lost 0 bases, J lost 8 bases, and 16 bases stayed unmatched. CDR3 length equals 17 residues. DNA for the CDR3: TGTGCCAGCAGCTTGGACCCGGGACAGACTGGGATCTGGGGCTACACCTTC. The encoded protein is CASSLDPGQTGIWGYTF.

Comments on this clone: The same CDR3 is also encoded by other DNA sequences in this sample. The chain combines TRBV29-1 with TRBJ2-3; D might be TRBD1 (6 bases). With 1 base removed from V and 3 bases from J, the gap between germline ends came to 11 bases. This CDR3 is built from 14 residues. Germline CDR1 is SQVTM and CDR2 is ANQGSEA. The CDR3 DNA reads as TGCAGCGTTGAAGGGGGCAGGGGAACAGATACGCAGTATTTT. Translating it yields CSVEGGRGTDTQYF.

The chain links TRBV6-5 to TRBJ2-7, with TRBD2 matching over 8 bases. Germline lookup yields CDR1 MNHEY and CDR2 SVGAGI. Unmatched junction bases numbered 8, after V lost 5 bases and J lost 2 bases. The CDR3 runs 15 residues. CDR3 nucleotide sequence: TGTGCCAGCAGTACACAAAGCGGGAGCCCCTACGAGCAGTACTTC. Its protein is CASSTQSGSPYEQYF.

The gene calls are TRBV5-1 and TRBJ1-1; possibly TRBD1 for D (6 bases). V was cut by 2 bases and J by 0 bases, with 8 bases left in between. The CDR3 contains 14 residues. Germline CDR1 and CDR2: SGHRS and YFSETQ. CDR3 coding DNA: TGCGCCAGCAGCTTCAGGGGACTGAACACTGAAGCTTTCTTT. Its protein is CASSFRGLNTEAFF. Together with reference TRBV5-1 and TRBJ1-1, the CDR3 gives the full variable domain: KAGVTQTPRYLIKTRGQQVTLSCSPISGHRSVSWYQQTPGQGLQFLFEYFSETQRNKGNFPGRFSGRQFSNSRSEMNVSTLELGDSALYLCASSFRGLNTEAFFGQGTRLTVV.

This clone was picked up a small number of times. V usage is TRBV11-3 and J usage is TRBJ2-1; 7 nucleotides match TRBD2. Unmatched junction bases numbered 3, after V lost 4 bases and J lost 0 bases. Germline V gives CDR1 SGHNT, CDR2 YENEEA. This CDR3 is built from 15 residues. The CDR3 spells CASSSGGGSYNEQFF. Here the CDR3 DNA reads TGTGCCAGCAGCTCGGGGGGAGGCTCCTACAATGAGCAGTTCTTC. The full variable domain, its missing parts supplied by reference TRBV11-3 and TRBJ2-1, is EAGVVQSPRYKIIEKKQPVAFWCNPISGHNTLYWYLQNLGQGPELLIRYENEEAVDDSQLPKDRFSAERLKGVDSTLKIQPAELGDSAVYLCASSSGGGSYNEQFFGPGTRLTVL.

The V call is TRBV6-5, the J call TRBJ1-2, with 12 bases that match TRBD1. V lost 4 bases, J lost 2 bases, and 5 bases stayed unmatched. The CDR3 is made up of 16 amino acids. Germline lookup yields CDR1 MNHEY and CDR2 SVGAGI. The CDR3 nucleotides read TGTGCCAGCAGTTGGGGGACAGGGGGCGGAAACTATGGCTACACCTTC. Its protein product is CASSWGTGGGNYGYTF.

V is TRBV6-5 and J is TRBJ2-5; 9 bases match TRBD1. J gave up 4 bases and V 2 bases, and 2 bases lay outside the gene matches. Germline V gene lookup returns CDR1 MNHEY and CDR2 SVGAGI. This CDR3 contains 14 residues. The CDR3 DNA is TGTGCCAGCAGTTACGGGGACAGGGTAGAGACCCAGTACTTC. Its translation is CASSYGDRVETQYF.

The chain uses TRBV21-1 and TRBJ2-1; the table's D gene call, TRBD2, was not cross checked with the DNA. TRBV21-1 is a pseudogene. CDR3 length equals 10 residues. CDR3 residues: CASHRGEQFF. CDR3 sequence (DNA): TGTGCCAGCCATCGGGGTGAGCAGTTCTTC.